What follows are 3 T cell receptor beta chains derived from one specimen sequenced in a study of blood T cell repertoires in COVID-19. The protocol was immunoSEQ multiplex PCR, while the TCRdb copy is restricted to in-frame clones and leaves out a portion. The data show about 14,000 clones, approximately 73% seen once. Input material: peripheral blood. The receptors shown here come from a man aged 70-80 years with acute or convalescent COVID-19.

The chain employs TRBV11-1 and TRBJ2-7, with D possibly being TRBD2 (6 bases). This CDR3 contains 13 residues. Looked up from germline, CDR1 is SGHAT and CDR2 is FQDESV (reference sequence). V was cut by 5 bases and J by 0 bases, with 8 bases left in between. The CDR3 region has the DNA TGTGCCAGCAGCCGGGGGAGCTCCTACGAGCAGTACTTC. It yields the protein CASSRGSSYEQYF.

This clone has more than one count but fewer than ten. The rearrangement uses TRBV9 and TRBJ2-6; no definite D call. CDR1 SGDLS and CDR2 YYNGEE come from the germline V gene. The V end lost 4 bases, the J end lost 4 bases, and 12 bases lay between the germline ends. The CDR3 is 15 amino acids. In nucleotides, the CDR3 is TGTGCCAGCAGCCTACCACTACCCGGGGCCAACGTCCTGACTTTC. It is translated as CASSLPLPGANVLTF.

The CDR3 reads CAISGTGTGQYEQYF. The CDR3 coding sequence is TGTGCCATCAGTGGAACCGGGACAGGGCAGTACGAGCAGTACTTC. J is TRBJ2-7 and V is TRBV10-3, with 9 bases identical to TRBD1. With 4 bases clipped from V and 4 bases from J, the junction kept 8 bases outside the gene matches. The CDR3 has 15 residues. Per germline, CDR1 ENHRY and CDR2 SYGVKD.